This T cell receptor (beta chain) comes out of a study of blood T cell repertoires in COVID-19. Overall study context: COVID-19 samples, acute and convalescent, were from the United States, Italy and Spain. T cells, B-cell-depleted T cells, or PBMCs provided the cDNA or gDNA that served as material.

The data were produced by immunoSEQ multiplex PCR, yet TCRdb's version contains in-frame clones alone and is incomplete. This table holds a few hundred thousand clones, nearly 90% found once. The CDR3 consists of 13 residues. The germline CDR1 and CDR2 sequences are SGHTA and FQGNSA. Trimming took 2 bases from V and 3 from J, leaving 7 bases between them. V is TRBV7-2 and J is TRBJ1-2, with D unclear. The specimen was peripheral blood. The sequence was obtained from a woman aged 55-69 years with COVID-19, enrolled during active disease. The CDR3: CASSLSTDYGYTF. CDR3 sequence (DNA): TGTGCCAGCAGCTTATCTACAGACTATGGCTACACCTTC.